This T cell receptor (beta chain) was retrieved from a study of blood T cell repertoires in COVID-19. Study information: There were acute and convalescent COVID-19 samples, and they came from the United States, Italy and Spain.

The protocol was immunoSEQ multiplex PCR, while the TCRdb copy is restricted to in-frame clones and leaves out a portion. This table holds about 200,000 clones, about nine tenths found once. This CDR3 is 15 amino acids long. The ends lost 4 bases at V and 9 bases at J; junction bases unmatched: 6. CDR1 and CDR2 from the germline V gene are SGHRS and YFSETQ. This clonotype originated in a man aged 35 to 55 with acute or convalescent COVID-19. Sequencing input: peripheral blood. This chain uses TRBV5-1 with TRBJ1-6; the match to TRBD1 covers 11 bases. The CDR3 reads CASSAWTGGSSPLHF. CDR3 nucleotide sequence: TGCGCCAGCAGCGCCTGGACAGGGGGCAGTTCACCCCTCCACTTT.